This paragraph reports one TCR beta chain. No antigen is known for it. Second doses at about 4 or about 12 weeks were pooled. The sample originates from a study of T cell responses to AZD1222 COVID-19 vaccine. Germline V gives CDR1 SGHRS, CDR2 YFSETQ. V shed 4 bases and J shed 4 bases, with 15 bases lying between them. The CDR3 length is 15 residues. Profiling relied on immunoSEQ multiplex PCR, and the TCRdb table lists in-frame clones only, not all of them. Of about 140,000 clones in the sample, around 90% are singletons; the top ten hold roughly 1.5%. Study-wide results and limits: Donors were mostly white British, more females; clonal diversity possibly underestimated. Variant regions that are unmutated are reportedly the target of nearly half of spike-specific TCRs. Spike-wide vaccine-associated CD4 TCRs dominated at 160-218 and 743-854.

This chain uses TRBV5-1 with TRBJ1-5; perhaps TRBD1 as D (6 bases). The starting material was peripheral blood, obtained 28 days after the second AZD1222 dose. This receptor was taken from an adult who received the AZD1222 COVID-19 vaccine. This chain's CDR3 is CASSPRGAPNQPQHF. CDR3 nucleotide sequence: TGCGCCAGCAGCCCTAGGGGGGCCCCTAATCAGCCCCAGCATTTT.